This TCR beta chain came from a study of T cell repertoires in cytomegalovirus infection. Study-level results: CMV carriers with the relevant HLA were identified by cumulative public TCR beta family frequency.

TCRdb itself ran the reads through MiXCR, one entry per CDR3 protein. The table lists 490,000 or so distinct CDR3 sequences, approximately 10% of them singletons, with 10% to 13% in the top ten. Ten or more counts support this clonotype. What it recognizes is unknown. V gave up 0 bases and J gave up 1 base, with 11 bases separating them. The CDR3 has 16 amino acids. The germline V gene has CDR1 SGHKS and CDR2 YYEKEE (reference sequence). The sample taken for sequencing was PBMCs. The chain links TRBV5-5 to TRBJ1-5, with D possibly TRBD1 on 5 matching bases. The receptor was derived from a human donor in good health (CMV status not recorded). Some clones in this sample may be carry-over from other donors' samples. The CDR3 DNA reads TGTGCCAGCAGCTTGGTGTCGGGGGAAAGCAATCAGCCCCAGCATTTT. Encoded protein: CASSLVSGESNQPQHF.